These 17 T cell receptor beta chains were all obtained from the same sample, sequenced in a study of long-term antiretroviral therapy in people with HIV. immunoSEQ v3.0 was run at survey level. Some clones are missing from TCRdb's copy, which holds only in-frame ones; the method was immunoSEQ multiplex PCR. The table shows about 32,000 clones, with around 97% occurring only once. The input for sequencing was unsorted PBMCs, taken 7.6 years after starting antiretroviral therapy. These TCRs come from a man younger than 40 with HIV.

The chain has TRBV4-1 and TRBJ1-2, with 9 bases lining up with TRBD1. Germline V gene sequence: CDR1 MGHRA, CDR2 YSYEKL. This CDR3 has 19 amino acids. With V trimmed by 3 bases and J by 3 bases, 17 bases remained unmatched. The CDR3: CASSHTYRGRRSGYYGYTF. The CDR3 bases are TGCGCCAGCAGCCATACATACAGGGGGCGACGTTCTGGGTACTATGGCTACACCTTC.

The rearrangement links TRBV7-2 to TRBJ1-5; D remains ambiguous. The ends were cut back, 5 bases at V and 7 bases at J, with 9 bases in the middle. The CDR3 runs 12 residues. The germline V gene encodes CDR1 SGHTA and CDR2 FQGNSA. CDR3 nucleotide sequence: TGTGCCAGCAGCCTAAATGGACAGCCCCAGCATTTT. This sequence encodes CASSLNGQPQHF.

This rearrangement joins TRBV19 to TRBJ1-2; D call uncertain. This CDR3 contains 15 residues. The V end lost 4 bases, the J end lost 0 bases, and 12 bases lay between the germline ends. In germline, CDR1 is LNHDA, CDR2 SQIVND (reference sequence). CDR3 coding DNA: TGTGCCAGTAGTAGGGAGATATTAACTAACTATGGCTACACCTTC. The encoded protein is CASSREILTNYGYTF.

J is TRBJ2-7 and V is TRBV11-2; D uncertain. The V end was cut by 3 bases, the J end by 1 base, with 10 bases between. The CDR3 loop spans 14 amino acids. Germline V gene sequence: CDR1 SGHAT, CDR2 FQNNGV. The CDR3 sequence: CASSFAGQSYEQYF. The CDR3 region has the DNA TGTGCCAGCAGCTTTGCCGGTCAGTCCTACGAGCAGTACTTC.

The chain combines TRBV5-6 with TRBJ1-1; 7 bases map to TRBD1. The germline CDR1 and CDR2 sequences are SGHDT and YYEEEE. The CDR3 totals 14 residues. V lost 6 bases to trimming and J lost 4 bases; unmatched junction nucleotides: 9. The CDR3 nucleotides read TGTGCCAGCACCGAACAGGGGCGGGGCACTGAAGCTTTCTTT. It yields the protein CASTEQGRGTEAFF. Using reference TRBV5-6 and TRBJ1-1 for the parts outside the CDR3, the full variable domain is DAGVTQSPTHLIKTRGQQVTLRCSPKSGHDTVSWYQQALGQGPQFIFQYYEEEERQRGNFPDRFSGHQFPNYSSELNVNALLLGDSALYLCASTEQGRGTEAFFGQGTRLTVV.

The V and J genes are TRBV30 and TRBJ1-2; the D gene is possibly TRBD1 (5 bases). From germline, CDR1 is GTSNPN and CDR2 SVGIG (reference sequence). CDR3 length: 12 amino acids. Trimming cost V 7 bases and J 5 bases, with 14 bases left between them. CDR3 in amino acids: CASIRALYGYTF. The CDR3 DNA sequence: TGTGCCTCGATCAGGGCCCTTTATGGCTACACCTTC.

The chain has TRBV4-3 and TRBJ1-2, with a possible D match to TRBD1 (6 bases). Germline V gene sequence: CDR1 LGHNA, CDR2 YSLEER. The length of the CDR3 is 19 residues. The V and J ends lost 1 base and 2 bases respectively, with 23 bases between them. This CDR3 reads CASSQAVTGSLVKNYGYTF. CDR3 bases: TGCGCCAGCAGCCAAGCTGTGACAGGAAGTCTTGTCAAGAACTATGGCTACACCTTC.

This clone has a handful of counts. The CDR3 spells CASGWVANTGELFF. CDR3 sequence (DNA): TGTGCCAGCGGCTGGGTGGCGAACACCGGGGAGCTGTTTTTT. V and J are TRBV7-6 and TRBJ2-2; D unclear. The germline gives CDR1 SGHVS, CDR2 FNYEAQ. The CDR3 spans 14 residues. V shed 8 bases and J shed 0 bases, with 10 bases lying between them.

V usage is TRBV19 and J usage is TRBJ2-1; 9 bases map to TRBD2. The germline V gene has CDR1 LNHDA and CDR2 SQIVND (reference sequence). Trimming cost V 3 bases and J 0 bases; bases outside gene matches: 9. The CDR3 extends over 18 amino acids. CDR3 bases: TGTGCCAGTAGTATGTGGGGGGATAGCGGGAGCTCCTACAATGAGCAGTTCTTC. It codes for CASSMWGDSGSSYNEQFF.

J is TRBJ1-4 and V is TRBV21-1. TRBV21-1 is designated a pseudogene. The CDR3 sequence is 11 residues long. The CDR3 DNA is TGTGCCAGCAGCAAAGTGAGTGAGCTGTTTTTT. Translated: CASSKVSELFF.

The V gene is TRBV19, the J gene TRBJ1-5; possible D gene TRBD1, 5 bases. The CDR3 covers 14 residues. Per germline, CDR1 LNHDA and CDR2 SQIVND (reference sequence). V dropped 4 bases and J dropped 6 bases, with 13 bases sitting between them. CDR3 DNA sequence: TGTGCCAGTAGTAACCGGGACGAGGGTCAGCCCCAGCATTTT. Translated: CASSNRDEGQPQHF.

The DNA of the CDR3 is TGTGCCAGCAGCTTCTATCGGGACAGAAATAACTATGGCTACACCTTC. This sequence encodes CASSFYRDRNNYGYTF. The chain is built from TRBV5-4 and TRBJ1-2; the match to TRBD1 covers 7 bases. V shed 2 bases and J 1 base; nucleotides not matched to a gene: 8. Germline CDR1 is SGHNT and CDR2 is YYREEE (reference sequence). The length of the CDR3 is 16 residues.

The chain couples TRBV6-1 to TRBJ2-7; the D is unclear. This CDR3 comprises 14 residues. Germline values: CDR1 MNHNS, CDR2 SASEGT. V was shortened by 8 bases and J by 3 bases, with 17 bases between the two germline ends. CDR3 residues: CASQRAELLYEQYF. In DNA, the CDR3 is TGTGCCAGCCAACGAGCAGAACTCCTCTACGAGCAGTACTTC.

The chain carries TRBV2 and TRBJ2-2; TRBD1 agrees at 8 bases. From germline, CDR1 is SNHLY and CDR2 FYNNEI. This CDR3 is 13 amino acids long. V trimming: 9 bases; J trimming: 7 bases; junction bases outside the gene matches: 7. For the CDR3, the DNA is TGTGCCAGAAAAAACAGGGGGTTCGGGGAGCTGTTTTTT. This codes for CARKNRGFGELFF. Complete variable domain (other parts from reference TRBV2 and TRBJ2-2): EPEVTQTPSHQVTQMGQEVILRCVPISNHLYFYWYRQILGQKVEFLVSFYNNEISEKSEIFDDQFSVERPDGSNFTLKIRSTKLEDSAMYFCARKNRGFGELFFGEGSRLTVL.

This clone was seen only once. The chain couples TRBV19 to TRBJ2-1; perhaps TRBD2 as D (6 bases). CDR3 length: 13 residues. Trimming pared 4 bases from V and 6 bases from J, leaving 10 bases between. The germline gives CDR1 LNHDA, CDR2 SQIVND (reference sequence). The CDR3 sequence: CASSRGTLNEQFF. CDR3 sequence (DNA): TGTGCCAGTAGTAGAGGGACTCTCAATGAGCAGTTCTTC.

The genes are TRBV5-4 and TRBJ2-7; tentative D call: TRBD2 (6 bases). Trimming stripped 1 base from V and 3 bases from J, with 20 bases between. Germline V gene sequence: CDR1 SGHNT, CDR2 YYREEE (reference sequence). The CDR3 contains 17 residues. The DNA for the CDR3 is TGTGCCAGCAGCTTGTTTGTAGGAGTAGCGGAATACTACGAGCAGTACTTC. Translating gives CASSLFVGVAEYYEQYF.

The gene calls are TRBV19 and TRBJ1-4; D not resolved. The length of the CDR3 is 16 residues. CDR1 and CDR2 from the germline V gene are LNHDA and SQIVND (reference sequence). V lost 9 bases and J 7 bases, leaving 24 bases between the germline ends. For the CDR3, the DNA is TGTGCCAGCACATTCCTAGGGAAGCCGTTGGGTGAAAAACTGTTTTTT. Residues: CASTFLGKPLGEKLFF.